This passage covers 23 T cell receptor beta chains from one sample sequenced in a study of shared T cell receptors in the human thymus. Generated by immunoSEQ multiplex PCR, the TCRdb table keeps only in-frame clones and is missing some. The table records more than 550,000 clones, approximately 87% of them present only once. Separately, the same data were catalogued under a study of human thymus T cells.

The sample taken for sequencing was thymocytes. These receptors all stem from a boy in the first two years of life with a congenital heart defect.

The chain has TRBV14 and TRBJ2-4, with TRBD1 matching 9 bases. This CDR3 has 16 residues. From germline, CDR1 is SGHDN and CDR2 FVKESK. The junction had 7 bases not matched to a gene; V was cut back by 4 bases and J by 3 bases. DNA of the CDR3: TGTGCCAGCAGCCGAACGGGACAGGGTAACAAAAACATTCAGTACTTC. The encoded protein is CASSRTGQGNKNIQYF.

The chain joins TRBV9 to TRBJ2-1; 13 nucleotides line up with TRBD2. With 3 bases clipped from V and 0 bases from J, the junction kept 3 bases outside the gene matches. There are 17 residues in the CDR3. The germline V gene encodes CDR1 SGDLS and CDR2 YYNGEE. The CDR3 region has the DNA TGTGCCAGCAGCGGTCGGACTAGCGGGAGCTCCTACAATGAGCAGTTCTTC. This gives the protein CASSGRTSGSSYNEQFF.

V and J are TRBV10-3 and TRBJ1-1; the D gene is possibly TRBD1 (5 bases). The germline CDR1 and CDR2 sequences are ENHRY and SYGVKD. The CDR3 runs to 15 residues. V was cut by 0 bases and J by 0 bases, with 8 bases left in between. CDR3 in amino acids: CAISESGLVNTEAFF. CDR3 DNA sequence: TGTGCCATCAGTGAGTCGGGACTCGTGAACACTGAAGCTTTCTTT.

V gene TRBV27 combines with J gene TRBJ2-3; D may be TRBD1 (6 bases). The CDR3 has 15 residues. V was cut by 2 bases and J by 4 bases, with 13 bases left in between. CDR1 MNHEY and CDR2 SMNVEV come from the germline V gene (reference sequence). This chain's CDR3 is CASSLEGEEADTQYF. CDR3 sequence (DNA): TGTGCCAGCAGTTTAGAGGGGGAAGAGGCAGATACGCAGTATTTT.

The V call is TRBV29-1, the J call TRBJ2-5, with D perhaps TRBD2 (6 bases). CDR3 length: 13 residues. The V and J ends lost 1 base and 8 bases respectively, with 14 bases between them. The V gene's germline CDR1 is SQVTM and CDR2 ANQGSEA. CDR3 protein: CSVEGLDGGTQYF. In DNA form, the CDR3 reads TGCAGCGTTGAAGGTTTGGACGGGGGAACCCAGTACTTC.

The gene calls are TRBV9 and TRBJ1-1; possible D gene TRBD1, 5 bases. Trimming left V 3 bases short and J 2 bases short, with 17 bases between. Germline-derived CDR1 and CDR2 are SGDLS and YYNGEE. This CDR3 has 16 residues. CDR3 region: CASSGFRLTDNTEAFF. The CDR3 coding sequence is TGTGCCAGCAGCGGATTTAGACTGACAGATAACACTGAAGCTTTCTTT.

The chain links TRBV2 to TRBJ1-2, with a weak D call TRBD1 (6 bases). V lost 5 bases to trimming and J lost 6 bases, with 16 bases between them. The V gene's germline CDR1 is SNHLY and CDR2 FYNNEI. The CDR3 spans 14 residues. The CDR3 here is CASSKNREGDGYTF. In nucleotides, the CDR3 is TGTGCCAGCAGTAAGAACAGGGAAGGAGATGGCTACACCTTC.

V gene TRBV14 combines with J gene TRBJ2-5, with a possible D match to TRBD1 (6 bases). Germline CDR1 reads SGHDN; CDR2 reads FVKESK. Trimming removed 2 bases at V and 5 bases at J, with 12 bases between. The CDR3 extends over 14 amino acids. The CDR3 DNA reads TGTGCCAGCAGCCAATATCCAGGGGCCGAGACCCAGTACTTC. It yields the protein CASSQYPGAETQYF.

This clone occurred a few times. This rearrangement joins TRBV28 to TRBJ1-2; 11 bases agree with TRBD1. The junction had 11 bases not matched to a gene; V was cut back by 7 bases and J by 4 bases. Germline V gene data show CDR1 as MDHEN and CDR2 as SYDVKM. The CDR3 spans 16 residues. The CDR3 DNA reads as TGTGCCAGCACCAAGGGACAGGGGGACCGGTGCTATGGCTACACCTTC. Residues: CASTKGQGDRCYGYTF.

This chain uses TRBV2 with TRBJ2-3, with TRBD2 matching 7 bases. V shed 9 bases and J 6 bases; nucleotides not matched to a gene: 9. This CDR3 has 13 amino acids. Germline lookup yields CDR1 SNHLY and CDR2 FYNNEI. The CDR3 nucleotides read TGTGCCAGTGGGGGGGTGCACGGGGATACGCAGTATTTT. It specifies CASGGVHGDTQYF.

CDR3 DNA sequence: TGTGCCAGCTGCAGGGCCTACGAGCAGTACTTC. Translating gives CASCRAYEQYF. The chain uses TRBV28 and TRBJ2-7, with D perhaps TRBD1 (5 bases). The germline CDR1 and CDR2 sequences are MDHEN and SYDVKM. V was pared by 8 bases and J by 2 bases, with 7 bases between. The CDR3 runs 11 residues.

This clone showed up just a few times. The CDR3 DNA reads TGTGCCAGCAGTTACTCGGGGGGTATCGCTGAAAAACTGTTTTTT. Its translation is CASSYSGGIAEKLFF. The chain links TRBV6-6 to TRBJ1-4; a weak D match, TRBD1 (5 bases). Germline CDR1 and CDR2: MNHNY and SVGAGI (reference sequence). The CDR3 spans 15 residues. V lost 0 bases and J lost 7, with 12 bases in between.

The chain has TRBV9 and TRBJ2-1; possibly TRBD2 for D (7 bases). The V end lost 3 bases, the J end lost 5 bases, and 21 bases lay between the germline ends. Germline loops: CDR1 SGDLS, CDR2 YYNGEE. The CDR3 is made up of 17 amino acids. In DNA form, the CDR3 reads TGTGCCAGCAGCGCCTCCTGGGGCGGGGGCTATCACAATGAGCAGTTCTTC. Its translation: CASSASWGGGYHNEQFF.

The V call is TRBV7-6, the J call TRBJ2-7; 7 nucleotides line up with TRBD1. V was pared by 6 bases and J by 5 bases, with 13 bases of the junction left unmatched. The CDR3 runs to 15 residues. CDR1 and CDR2 (germline): SGHVS, FNYEAQ. This CDR3 is CASSTMRGQTDEQYF. The CDR3 DNA is TGTGCCAGCAGTACCATGAGGGGGCAGACTGACGAGCAGTACTTC.

The chain employs TRBV7-3 and TRBJ1-1; D not resolved. CDR1 and CDR2 (germline): SGHTA, FQGTGA. V lost 4 bases, J lost 3 bases, and 12 bases lay in between. The CDR3 runs to 14 residues. CDR3 in DNA: TGTGCCAGCAGCTCCGGGGATGCGGACACTGAAGCTTTCTTT. Amino acids: CASSSGDADTEAFF.

V gene TRBV4-3 combines with J gene TRBJ2-3, with D possibly TRBD1 on 5 matching bases. The CDR3 extends over 18 amino acids. V was trimmed by 0 bases and J by 3 bases, leaving 19 bases between them. Germline loops: CDR1 LGHNA, CDR2 YSLEER. CDR3: CASSQDPVTEELTDTQYF. The CDR3 coding sequence is TGCGCCAGCAGCCAAGATCCCGTGACAGAGGAGTTGACAGATACGCAGTATTTT.

This rearrangement joins TRBV5-6 to TRBJ1-1; 9 nucleotides match TRBD1. V shed 4 bases, J shed 3 bases, and the junction held 7 bases outside the gene matches. The CDR3 is 15 amino acids. CDR1 is SGHDT and CDR2 is YYEEEE in the germline V gene. This chain's CDR3 is CASSGGDRADTEAFF. The CDR3 bases are TGTGCCAGCAGCGGGGGGGACAGGGCGGACACTGAAGCTTTCTTT.

The rearrangement joins TRBV5-1 to TRBJ2-1; 9 bases line up with TRBD2. The CDR3 runs to 16 residues. The trim removed 6 bases at V and 9 bases at J, leaving 16 bases unmatched. CDR1 and CDR2 from the germline V gene are SGHRS and YFSETQ. Written as DNA, the CDR3 is TGCGCCAGCACGAGCGGGGGGCGCCTTGGGGGTAGTGAGCAGTTCTTC. Amino acids: CASTSGGRLGGSEQFF.

V gene TRBV19 combines with J gene TRBJ2-1; TRBD1 aligns across 9 bases. The V and J ends lost 9 bases and 9 bases, in that order; junction bases with no gene match: 9. The CDR3 spans 13 residues. Germline V gene sequence: CDR1 LNHDA, CDR2 SQIVND (reference sequence). In DNA, the CDR3 is TGTGCCAGCCGGGACAGGGAGGGCGGTGAGCAGTTCTTC. The encoded protein is CASRDREGGEQFF.

The chain joins TRBV27 to TRBJ2-3, with 14 bases aligning to TRBD2. V gave up 2 bases and J gave up 4 bases; unmatched junction bases: 8. This CDR3 comprises 18 residues. Germline V lookup: CDR1 MNHEY, CDR2 SMNVEV (reference sequence). CDR3 nucleotides: TGTGCCAGCAGTTTAACCCCGGGACTAGCGGGAGCCGCAGATACGCAGTATTTT. Its protein is CASSLTPGLAGAADTQYF.

Here the CDR3 DNA reads TGTGCCAGCAGGGGAGGAGGGCTCGGTACAGATACGCAGTATTTT. Encoded protein: CASRGGGLGTDTQYF. The V gene is TRBV27, the J gene TRBJ2-3; perhaps TRBD2 as D (6 bases). V gave up 6 bases and J gave up 3 bases, with 16 bases separating them. The CDR3 has 15 residues. Germline values: CDR1 MNHEY, CDR2 SMNVEV (reference sequence).

This chain uses TRBV5-8 with TRBJ1-1; possible D gene TRBD1, 5 bases. V was trimmed by 0 bases and J by 11 bases, leaving 17 bases between them. The CDR3 has 14 residues. Germline V gives CDR1 SGHTS, CDR2 YDEGEE. CDR3 loop: CASSLGGWGRAAFF. CDR3 DNA sequence: TGTGCCAGCAGCTTGGGTGGATGGGGGAGGGCGGCTTTCTTT.

The V and J genes are TRBV29-1 and TRBJ2-5, with D maybe TRBD1 (6 bases). V was pared by 5 bases and J by 5 bases, with 9 bases between. This CDR3 contains 11 residues. Germline V gene lookup returns CDR1 SQVTM and CDR2 ANQGSEA. The CDR3: CSVSGGETQYF. CDR3 bases: TGCAGCGTTTCTGGGGGCGAGACCCAGTACTTC.